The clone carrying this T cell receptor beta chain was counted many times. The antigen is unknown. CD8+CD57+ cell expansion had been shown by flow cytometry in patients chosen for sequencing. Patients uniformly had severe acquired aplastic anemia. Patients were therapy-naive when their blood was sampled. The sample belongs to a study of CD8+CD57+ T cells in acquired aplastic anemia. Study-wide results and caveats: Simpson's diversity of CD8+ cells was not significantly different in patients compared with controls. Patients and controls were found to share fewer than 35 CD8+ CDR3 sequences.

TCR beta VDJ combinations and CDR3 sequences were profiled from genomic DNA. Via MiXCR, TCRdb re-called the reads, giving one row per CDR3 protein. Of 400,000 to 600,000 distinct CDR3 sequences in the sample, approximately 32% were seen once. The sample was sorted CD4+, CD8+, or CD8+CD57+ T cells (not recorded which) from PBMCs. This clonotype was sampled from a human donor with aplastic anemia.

This chain's CDR3 is CASSLGTGVNSPLHF. The CDR3 nucleotides are TGTGCCAGCAGCTTGGGGACAGGGGTCAATTCACCCCTCCACTTT. This sequence joins TRBV5-8 and TRBJ1-6; TRBD1 agrees at 9 bases. CDR3 size: 15 residues. The germline V gene encodes CDR1 SGHTS and CDR2 YDEGEE. Trimming at V came to 0 bases and at J to 7 bases, leaving 2 bases not matched to a gene.